These T cell receptor beta chains were read from a single sample in a study of cytomegalovirus exposure and HLA in healthy donors. Sequenced by immunoSEQ multiplex PCR; TCRdb stores in-frame clones only, minus some. The sample has over 150,000 clones; roughly 79% are singletons. The sequencing sample was made of PBMCs. Receptors were obtained from a male donor in good health and CMV-seropositive. CDR3s include the opening cysteine and the closing phenylalanine or tryptophan. Clone size is shown for a subset of rows, as once, few, many or a class of expanded clone.

cdr3_aa: CASSLGSVLFGGGYEQYF
j_call: TRBJ2-7
v_call: TRBV5-6
clone_size: .

cdr3_aa: CSVESAQLTNYGYTF
j_call: TRBJ1-2
v_call: TRBV29-1
clone_size: .

cdr3_aa: CASSLDRINTGELFF
j_call: TRBJ2-2
v_call: TRBV5-1
clone_size: once

cdr3_aa: CASSLAGVNNEQFF
j_call: TRBJ2-1
v_call: TRBV7-9
clone_size: .

cdr3_aa: CASSPRTGPLVNTEAFF
j_call: TRBJ1-1
v_call: TRBV18
clone_size: .

cdr3_aa: CASNSRVRTEAFF
j_call: TRBJ1-1
v_call: TRBV19
clone_size: .

cdr3_aa: CASSPGTSGGTYNEQFF
j_call: TRBJ2-1
v_call: TRBV18
clone_size: .

cdr3_aa: CASSWGTAREAYNEQFF
j_call: TRBJ2-1
v_call: TRBV5-8
clone_size: .

cdr3_aa: CATSLDYLEEAFF
j_call: TRBJ1-1
v_call: TRBV15
clone_size: .

cdr3_aa: CGGGHLRGAFF
j_call: TRBJ1-1
v_call: TRBV30
clone_size: .

cdr3_aa: CASRKQVWYEQYF
j_call: TRBJ2-7
v_call: TRBV2
clone_size: few

cdr3_aa: CASSPGQTTLHF
j_call: TRBJ1-6
v_call: TRBV2
clone_size: .

cdr3_aa: CASSQKQGRVVMNTEAFF
j_call: TRBJ1-1
v_call: TRBV18
clone_size: .

cdr3_aa: CASSLFPGALNTEAFF
j_call: TRBJ1-1
v_call: TRBV7-2
clone_size: .

cdr3_aa: CSSSSFNRQGGMNTEAFF
j_call: TRBJ1-1
v_call: TRBV7-9
clone_size: .

cdr3_aa: CASSPRMNTEAFF
j_call: TRBJ1-1
v_call: TRBV18
clone_size: .

cdr3_aa: CASSSKLAGDNEQFF
j_call: TRBJ2-1
v_call: TRBV7-9
clone_size: few

cdr3_aa: CASSLGGQYYGYTF
j_call: TRBJ1-2
v_call: TRBV27
clone_size: .

cdr3_aa: CASSLGGIRAYEQYF
j_call: TRBJ2-7
v_call: TRBV7-2
clone_size: .

cdr3_aa: CATSRGIQGEQFF
j_call: TRBJ2-1
v_call: TRBV15
clone_size: .

cdr3_aa: CASSGEVGETQYF
j_call: TRBJ2-5
v_call: TRBV19
clone_size: .

cdr3_aa: CASSQLGLAGENEQFF
j_call: TRBJ2-1
v_call: TRBV5-6
clone_size: .

cdr3_aa: CASSQVGAQTQYF
j_call: TRBJ2-5
v_call: TRBV6-6
clone_size: .

cdr3_aa: CASSGQGRGYTF
j_call: TRBJ1-2
v_call: TRBV6-5
clone_size: .

cdr3_aa: CASSLGGLERGYTF
j_call: TRBJ1-2
v_call: TRBV7-9
clone_size: .

cdr3_aa: CASSYDTNYGYTF
j_call: TRBJ1-2
v_call: TRBV6-5
clone_size: .

cdr3_aa: CASSESPDSKQYF
j_call: TRBJ2-7
v_call: TRBV4-2
clone_size: .

cdr3_aa: CASSLEAGQGTDTQYF
j_call: TRBJ2-3
v_call: TRBV7-7
clone_size: .

cdr3_aa: CASSQELAGAPRGEQYF
j_call: TRBJ2-7
v_call: TRBV4-3
clone_size: .

cdr3_aa: CASSQDLGTGDLYGYTF
j_call: TRBJ1-2
v_call: TRBV4-2
clone_size: .

cdr3_aa: CASSLRGRGRSIKKKLFF
j_call: TRBJ1-4
v_call: TRBV7-3
clone_size: .

cdr3_aa: CASSPGTGANEQYF
j_call: TRBJ2-7
v_call: TRBV6-5
clone_size: .

cdr3_aa: CASSLSGAHNEQFF
j_call: TRBJ2-1
v_call: TRBV9
clone_size: .

cdr3_aa: CASFLFSFLYEQYF
j_call: TRBJ2-7
v_call: TRBV21-1
clone_size: .

cdr3_aa: CASSPEGARDTEAFF
j_call: TRBJ1-1
v_call: TRBV5-1
clone_size: few

cdr3_aa: CASSLNRGLDYEQYF
j_call: TRBJ2-7
v_call: TRBV11-2
clone_size: .

cdr3_aa: CASSQTGEIDYGYTF
j_call: TRBJ1-2
v_call: TRBV9
clone_size: .

cdr3_aa: CASSGTGVIDEQYF
j_call: TRBJ2-7
v_call: TRBV6-1
clone_size: .

cdr3_aa: CASSPIQGSSEQYF
j_call: TRBJ2-7
v_call: TRBV27
clone_size: .

cdr3_aa: CASLAGQTDEKLFF
j_call: TRBJ1-4
v_call: TRBV6-1
clone_size: once

cdr3_aa: CASSFTGSSGNTIYF
j_call: TRBJ1-3
v_call: TRBV5-4
clone_size: few

cdr3_aa: CASSHRQGHTDTQYF
j_call: TRBJ2-3
v_call: TRBV11-3
clone_size: .

cdr3_aa: CASRSGNAFF
j_call: TRBJ1-1
v_call: TRBV6-6
clone_size: few

cdr3_aa: CASTGGFSYGYTF
j_call: TRBJ1-2
v_call: TRBV6-1
clone_size: few

cdr3_aa: CASSPGGAVWGEQYF
j_call: TRBJ2-7
v_call: TRBV9
clone_size: .

cdr3_aa: CASSSGTGVGYTF
j_call: TRBJ1-2
v_call: TRBV5-6
clone_size: once

cdr3_aa: CASSPRVVKGATGELFF
j_call: TRBJ2-2
v_call: TRBV5-1
clone_size: .

cdr3_aa: CASRDSLLYGYTF
j_call: TRBJ1-2
v_call: TRBV2
clone_size: few

cdr3_aa: CATTEGLYGYTF
j_call: TRBJ1-2
v_call: TRBV19
clone_size: .

cdr3_aa: CASSDGLNTGELFF
j_call: TRBJ2-2
v_call: TRBV10-1
clone_size: .